The source of this T cell receptor (beta chain) is a study of blood T cell repertoires in COVID-19 (dated by TCRdb to the early 2020s). Broadly, across the study: Samples from collaborators originated in the United States, Italy and Spain and spanned both the acute and convalescent phases of COVID-19. The samples were drawn from the first 160 participants of the ongoing ImmuneRACE study and from 950 to 1,500 subjects provided by 6 global collaborators. The dataset comprised deeply sampled blood TCRbeta repertoires from subjects exposed to, actively infected with, or recovered from COVID-19. The repertoires were made available in a free public database intended to serve as a resource for research on the immune response to SARS-CoV-2. HLA class I and class II types, where available, came from metadata supplied by the sample provider rather than from assay-based typing. A de-identified subject ID, COVID-19 status, age in years and sex were almost always included in the sample metadata. The prospective study material was composed of cDNA or gDNA derived from T cells, B-cell-depleted T cells, or PBMCs.

V and J lose 4 bases and 3 bases, and a span of 15 bases separates them. Sequences SGHRS (CDR1) and YFSETQ (CDR2) are obtained from the germline V gene. The CDR3 numbers 15 residues from cysteine through phenylalanine. The entry retains the CDR3 DNA only, 45 bases that are in frame from base 1. TCRbeta CDR3 regions were amplified from genomic DNA using the immunoSEQ Assay, a bias-controlled multiplex PCR. Concerning the study's data processing: The number of nucleated cells in each sample was estimated by amplification of reference gene primers within the assay. To quantify the absolute abundance of each unique TCRbeta CDR3 rearrangement, sequence reads were collapsed and filtered. For each sample, productive Simpson clonality was calculated as the square root of Simpson's diversity index over productive rearrangements. The clones in this table, taken by TCRdb from immuneACCESS, are in-frame only. Not every clone is retained; where verified, under half of the shortfall comes from an unresolved V gene, and the cause of the rest is unknown. The V and J calls and clone size were taken over from that table, and D and trimming were inferred from the DNA. The sample table contains 130,000 or so clones; only one count was recorded for around 83% of them. In total, the top ten clones hold under 5% of the sample.

This clone was seen just once. Which antigen it targets is not known. No quality values exist for individual bases; no much larger clone is one base distant. Points the paper makes about the study in general: How much clinical and demographic metadata was included differed by source and by participant, and the metadata was provided uncurated.

Participants in the prospective study were aged 18 to 89 years, lived in under 30 United States geographic areas, and enrolled through a virtual design. In the prospective study, participants were assigned to cohorts based on the clinical history participants reported in a screening survey and a study questionnaire. For ImmuneRACE Cohort 3, a participant was defined as recovered based on two consecutive negative NP/OP PCR tests, clearance by a healthcare professional, or resolution of symptoms. Each participant in the prospective study had whole blood, serum and a nasopharyngeal or oropharyngeal swab collected by mobile phlebotomists. Prospective study participants could optionally give additional blood draws and questionnaires over a roughly two-month period. Before DNA extraction, prospective study blood samples were shipped either frozen or at room temperature.

This chain is built from TRBV5-1 and TRBJ2-3; matching of 5 bases hints at TRBD2 as the D gene. Sequenced sample: PBMCs or T cells enriched from blood (not recorded which). This sequence originates from a woman aged 25 to 45 who had recovered from COVID-19. The CDR3 protein sequence reads: CASSPGNIRTDTQYF. The nucleotide sequence is TGCGCCAGCAGCCCCGGGAATATACGAACAGATACGCAGTATTTT.